Presented here are 13 T cell receptor beta chains from one specimen sequenced in a study of shared clonotypes between healthy human individuals. The repertoire was sequenced with immunoSEQ multiplex PCR; TCRdb's copy has only in-frame clones and lacks some. The sample shows 2,500,000 or so clones, roughly 93% of them seen only once. The specimen was naive CD4+ T cells from PBMCs. Sample subset: CD45RA+ positively selected. The receptor source for this set is a man younger than 35 in good health. Some clones in this sample may be carry-over from other donors' samples.

This chain links TRBV6-4 with TRBJ2-1; 9 bases agree with TRBD1. The CDR3 has 15 amino acids. J lost 0 bases, V lost 5 bases, and 2 bases had no gene match. Germline V gene lookup returns CDR1 MRHNA and CDR2 SNTAGT. The CDR3: CASSLTGGSYNEQFF. In DNA, the CDR3 is TGTGCCAGCAGTTTGACAGGGGGCTCCTACAATGAGCAGTTCTTC.

The chain links TRBV28 to TRBJ2-2; D remains ambiguous. The ends were cut back, 6 bases at V and 6 bases at J, with 11 bases in the middle. In germline, CDR1 is MDHEN, CDR2 SYDVKM. This CDR3 region has 13 residues. CDR3 loop: CASRAPAPGELFF. CDR3 in DNA: TGTGCCAGCAGAGCCCCGGCCCCCGGGGAGCTGTTTTTT.

The rearrangement uses TRBV5-1 and TRBJ2-1; 9 bases align to TRBD2. V lost 0 bases to trimming and J lost 8 bases; unmatched junction nucleotides: 6. The CDR3 has 15 amino acids. Germline V gene lookup returns CDR1 SGHRS and CDR2 YFSETQ. The CDR3, as DNA: TGCGCCAGCAGCTTGGTGTCTAGCGGGAATTATGAGCAGTTCTTC. Translation: CASSLVSSGNYEQFF.

V gene TRBV28 combines with J gene TRBJ1-5; no clear D gene. Germline V gene lookup returns CDR1 MDHEN and CDR2 SYDVKM. V gave up 5 bases and J gave up 0 bases, with 8 bases separating them. The CDR3 spans 14 residues. DNA for the CDR3: TGTGCCAGCAGTAGAGGGAATAGCAATCAGCCCCAGCATTTT. As protein: CASSRGNSNQPQHF.

The rearrangement links TRBV19 to TRBJ2-7; D might be TRBD1 or TRBD2, each matching 5 bases. This CDR3 spans 16 amino acids. V dropped 2 bases and J dropped 5 bases, with 19 bases sitting between them. In germline, CDR1 is LNHDA, CDR2 SQIVND (reference sequence). The CDR3 DNA is TGTGCCAGTAGTATATTCGGACGGGGCTTTTTCAACGAGCAGTACTTC. Its protein product is CASSIFGRGFFNEQYF. Full variable domain (missing parts from reference TRBV19 and TRBJ2-7): DGGITQSPKYLFRKEGQNVTLSCEQNLNHDAMYWYRQDPGQGLRLIYYSQIVNDFQKGDIAEGYSVSREKKESFPLTVTSAQKNPTAFYLCASSIFGRGFFNEQYFGPGTRLTVT.

V is TRBV4-1 and J is TRBJ1-3, with 9 bases identical to TRBD1. CDR3 length equals 21 residues. Per the germline V gene, CDR1 is MGHRA and CDR2 is YSYEKL. V shed 4 bases and J 1 base; nucleotides not matched to a gene: 20. The CDR3 loop is CASSRRPDRGRSTTSGNTIYF. The CDR3, as DNA: TGCGCCAGCAGCCGCCGACCGGACAGGGGTCGATCCACGACATCTGGAAACACCATATATTTT.

The genes are TRBV10-3 and TRBJ2-7; 9 nucleotides align to TRBD2. V shed 7 bases, J shed 0 bases, and the junction held 4 bases outside the gene matches. CDR1 and CDR2 (germline): ENHRY, SYGVKD. The CDR3 has 14 residues. The CDR3 region has the DNA TGTGCCATCAACAAAGCGGGGGGCTCCTACGAGCAGTACTTC. Protein sequence: CAINKAGGSYEQYF.

The chain recombines TRBV9 with TRBJ2-3, with 9 bases matching TRBD2. The CDR3 length is 15 residues. Germline trimming cut 4 bases from V and 2 bases from J; bases unmatched to any gene: 5. CDR1 and CDR2 (germline): SGDLS, YYNGEE. The CDR3 spells CASSSSSGITDTQYF. The CDR3, as DNA: TGTGCCAGCAGCTCCTCTAGCGGGATCACAGATACGCAGTATTTT.

The chain is built from TRBV28 and TRBJ1-5; D is uncertain. V dropped 6 bases and J dropped 2 bases, with 17 bases sitting between them. Germline-derived CDR1 and CDR2 are MDHEN and SYDVKM. The CDR3 runs 16 residues. CDR3 residues: CASSFSAPGGNQPQHF. The CDR3 coding sequence is TGTGCCAGCAGCTTTAGCGCACCCGGAGGCAATCAGCCCCAGCATTTT.

The CDR3, as DNA: TGTGCCAGCAGCGTAGGCGGGGCCCAGGACGCGACGGTCAAAAACATTCAGTACTTC. Protein: CASSVGGAQDATVKNIQYF. This chain uses TRBV9 with TRBJ2-4; D is perhaps TRBD2 (6 bases). Looked up from germline, CDR1 is SGDLS and CDR2 is YYNGEE. CDR3 size: 19 residues. The germline V and J ends were trimmed by 0 bases and 3 bases, with 22 bases remaining between them. The full variable domain, with the rest looked up from reference TRBV9 and TRBJ2-4, is DSGVTQTPKHLITATGQRVTLRCSPRSGDLSVYWYQQSLDQGLQFLIQYYNGEERAKGNILERFSAQQFPDLHSELNLSSLELGDSALYFCASSVGGAQDATVKNIQYFGAGTRLSVL.

The V gene is TRBV19, the J gene TRBJ2-7, with 7 bases lining up with TRBD2. J lost 2 bases, V lost 5 bases, and 12 bases had no gene match. Germline CDR1 is LNHDA and CDR2 is SQIVND (reference sequence). The CDR3 is made up of 16 amino acids. CDR3 nucleotides: TGTGCCAGTAGTGTTGCTGGGCTAGCGGCTACCTACGAGCAGTACTTC. Protein sequence: CASSVAGLAATYEQYF.

The chain recombines TRBV28 with TRBJ2-3; 10 bases fit TRBD2. Losses at the gene ends were 7 bases for V and 0 bases for J; bases not matched to a gene: 10. The germline V gene encodes CDR1 MDHEN and CDR2 SYDVKM. The CDR3 is made up of 17 amino acids. CDR3 loop: CASTIGLAVFSTDTQYF. CDR3 bases: TGTGCCAGCACCATCGGACTAGCGGTTTTTAGCACAGATACGCAGTATTTT.

CDR3 DNA sequence: TGTGCCAGCAGCCCACCGGGACAATTCGTTTACGAGCAGTACTTC. This sequence encodes CASSPPGQFVYEQYF. The chain has TRBV7-8 and TRBJ2-7; tentative D call: TRBD1 (6 bases). Germline CDR1 is SGHVS and CDR2 is FQNEAQ. Between the trimmed V and J ends, which lost 5 bases and 4 bases, there was a span of 18 bases. The CDR3 covers 15 residues.